The 24 T cell receptor beta chains reported below all come from one sample, sequenced in a study of blood T cell repertoires in COVID-19. Data came from immunoSEQ multiplex PCR; TCRdb stores just in-frame clones and leaves some out. The table lists roughly 400,000 clones, roughly 91% of them singletons, with roughly 0.66% in the top ten. The sample consisted of PBMCs or T cells enriched from blood (not recorded which). All receptors derive from a man between 18 and 29 years old who had recovered from COVID-19.

The CDR3 region has the DNA TGTGCCAGCAGTAATCGACAGGGCAATCAGCCCCAGCATTTT. It yields the protein CASSNRQGNQPQHF. The rearrangement uses TRBV27 and TRBJ1-5, with D perhaps matching TRBD1 (6 bases). Germline V CDR1 and CDR2: MNHEY, SMNVEV (reference sequence). V was shortened by 5 bases and J by 2 bases, with 10 bases between the two germline ends. There are 14 residues in the CDR3.

This clone was detected only a few times. The chain employs TRBV3-1 (or the pseudogene TRBV3-2) and TRBJ1-3; D perhaps matches TRBD1 (5 bases). The CDR3 is 13 amino acids. V lost 5 bases, J lost 2 bases, and 7 bases lay in between. CDR1 LGHDT and CDR2 YNNKEL come from the germline V gene (reference sequence). The CDR3 loop is CASSVGAGNTIYF. CDR3 nucleotide sequence: TGTGCCAGCAGCGTAGGGGCTGGAAACACCATATATTTT.

The chain uses TRBV6-5 and TRBJ1-2; tentative D call: TRBD1 (6 bases). CDR3 length: 14 residues. The germline CDR1 and CDR2 sequences are MNHEY and SVGAGI. Trimming pared 6 bases from V and 8 bases from J, leaving 19 bases between. This CDR3 reads CASRRHRVEGGYTF. The CDR3 nucleotides are TGTGCCAGCAGGCGCCACAGGGTAGAAGGGGGCTACACCTTC.

J is TRBJ1-1 and V is TRBV12-5; D may be TRBD1 (5 bases). Germline CDR1 is LGHNT and CDR2 is FRNRAP. The CDR3 consists of 14 residues. V shed 2 bases and J shed 12 bases, with 19 bases lying between them. The CDR3 reads CASGLPGSGGMSFF. As DNA, the CDR3 is TGTGCTAGTGGTTTGCCCGGCTCGGGGGGGATGTCTTTCTTT.

Comment on this clone: Mismatch with germline at one junction end may stem from a read error. The chain joins TRBV15 to TRBJ2-2; D uncertain. This CDR3 region has 13 residues. CDR1 is LNHNV and CDR2 is YYDKDF in the germline V gene (reference sequence). CDR3 protein: CATSGDLTGELFF. CDR3 DNA sequence: TGTGCCACCAGCGGAGACCTCACCGGGGAGCTGTTTTTT.

The V and J genes are TRBV24-1 and TRBJ1-2, with D perhaps TRBD1 (5 bases). The CDR3 covers 14 residues. Looked up from germline, CDR1 is KGHDR and CDR2 is SFDVKD. V lost 4 bases to trimming and J lost 4 bases, with 12 bases between them. The CDR3 is CATSDPRVPYGYTF. CDR3 DNA sequence: TGTGCCACCAGTGACCCCAGGGTTCCCTATGGCTACACCTTC.

The chain recombines TRBV4-1 with TRBJ1-6, with D perhaps matching TRBD1 (6 bases). The CDR3 is made up of 15 amino acids. Germline V CDR1 and CDR2: MGHRA, YSYEKL. V was cut by 1 base and J by 10 bases, with 14 bases left in between. The CDR3 loop reads CASSQVMRGKSPLHF. CDR3 DNA: TGCGCCAGCAGCCAAGTGATGAGGGGGAAGTCACCCCTCCACTTT.

The chain combines TRBV3-1 (or the pseudogene TRBV3-2) with TRBJ1-4, with D uncertain. Trimming removed 6 bases from V and 5 bases from J, with 7 bases in between. Germline CDR1 and CDR2: LGHDT and YNNKEL (reference sequence). This CDR3 has 12 residues. The chain's CDR3 is CASRWRNEKLFF. The DNA of the CDR3 is TGTGCCAGCAGGTGGCGGAATGAAAAACTGTTTTTT.

V usage is TRBV5-1 and J usage is TRBJ1-1, with D tentatively TRBD1 (6 bases). The germline V and J ends were trimmed by 4 bases and 5 bases, with 15 bases remaining between them. Germline V gives CDR1 SGHRS, CDR2 YFSETQ. The CDR3 contains 14 residues. This CDR3 is CASSGVAGETEAFF. Written as DNA, the CDR3 is TGCGCCAGCAGCGGGGTGGCAGGGGAAACTGAAGCTTTCTTT.

The chain couples TRBV5-6 to TRBJ1-5, with 7 positions matching TRBD1. V was clipped by 4 bases and J by 4 bases; unmatched bases: 17. The CDR3 extends over 18 amino acids. Germline lookup yields CDR1 SGHDT and CDR2 YYEEEE. Here the CDR3 DNA reads TGTGCCAGCAGCCCAGGGGGATCAGGGAAACAGTCAAATCAGCCCCAGCATTTT. The encoded protein is CASSPGGSGKQSNQPQHF.

V and J are TRBV23-1 and TRBJ1-5; D unclear. TRBV23-1 is reported as an ORF; its role is uncertain. V was pared by 3 bases and J by 6 bases, with 15 bases between. This CDR3 region has 15 residues. CDR3 DNA sequence: TGCGCCAGCAGTCAGCGCCGGGGTGTTTGTCAGCCCCAGCATTTT. The encoded protein is CASSQRRGVCQPQHF.

The chain combines TRBV28 with TRBJ2-7; 8 nucleotides match TRBD2. Germline CDR1 MDHEN, CDR2 SYDVKM. With V trimmed by 6 bases and J by 1 base, 8 bases remained unmatched. This CDR3 comprises 15 residues. CDR3 residues: CASSSPGLGSYEQYF. The CDR3 coding sequence is TGTGCCAGCAGCTCACCGGGACTAGGTTCCTACGAGCAGTACTTC.

V usage is TRBV11-2 and J usage is TRBJ1-2; possible D gene TRBD1, 5 bases. Trimming left V 4 bases short and J 8 bases short, with 20 bases between. The germline gives CDR1 SGHAT, CDR2 FQNNGV. The CDR3 contains 15 residues. Written as DNA, the CDR3 is TGTGCCAGCAGCTCCGCTGTCCGACAGAAGTCCGGCTACACCTTC. Translated: CASSSAVRQKSGYTF.

The chain carries TRBV27 and TRBJ1-4; D not certain. The CDR3 is 17 residues long. Germline CDR1 and CDR2: MNHEY and SMNVEV (reference sequence). The V gene lost 3 bases and the J gene lost 6 bases, with 20 bases spanning the gap. CDR3 bases: TGTGCCAGCAGTTTCTATAGCCCTTTAGTGACGGATGAAAAACTGTTTTTT. The encoded protein is CASSFYSPLVTDEKLFF.

The chain recombines TRBV5-4 with TRBJ1-2; D is perhaps TRBD1 (5 bases). V was clipped by 4 bases and J by 0 bases, with 16 bases between them. This CDR3 has 16 amino acids. The germline V gene has CDR1 SGHNT and CDR2 YYREEE (reference sequence). The CDR3 loop is CASSPGAGRSNYGYTF. In DNA, the CDR3 is TGTGCCAGCAGCCCGGGAGCGGGGCGCTCTAACTATGGCTACACCTTC.

V is TRBV4-1 and J is TRBJ2-1; 10 bases map to TRBD2. With V trimmed by 6 bases and J by 2 bases, 7 bases remained unmatched. CDR1 and CDR2 from the germline V gene are MGHRA and YSYEKL. This CDR3 is built from 16 residues. The CDR3 loop reads CASSLTSGETYNEQFF. CDR3 coding DNA: TGCGCCAGCAGTCTTACTAGCGGGGAAACCTACAATGAGCAGTTCTTC.

The J gene is TRBJ1-6, the V gene TRBV7-3; 8 bases fit TRBD1. This CDR3 contains 16 residues. Germline CDR1 reads SGHTA; CDR2 reads FQGTGA. V was clipped by 3 bases and J by 7 bases; unmatched bases: 8. CDR3 sequence: CASSLTRQGMNSPLHF. CDR3 sequence (DNA): TGTGCCAGCAGCTTGACGCGACAGGGGATGAATTCACCCCTCCACTTT. Variable domain in full (rest from reference TRBV7-3 and TRBJ1-6): GAGVSQTPSNKVTEKGKYVELRCDPISGHTALYWYRQSLGQGPEFLIYFQGTGAADDSGLPNDRFFAVRPEGSVSTLKIQRTERGDSAVYLCASSLTRQGMNSPLHFGNGTRLTVT.

The chain has TRBV5-1 and TRBJ2-3; D may be TRBD2 (5 bases). V shed 4 bases and J shed 3 bases, with 12 bases lying between them. The V gene's germline CDR1 is SGHRS and CDR2 YFSETQ. The CDR3 is 14 amino acids. CDR3 sequence reads: CASSRGYLTDTQYF. For the CDR3, the DNA is TGCGCCAGCAGCAGAGGGTACCTTACAGATACGCAGTATTTT.

The V and J genes are TRBV9 and TRBJ1-1; weak D call: TRBD1 (6 bases). V lost 0 bases and J lost 3, with 6 bases in between. Germline V gives CDR1 SGDLS, CDR2 YYNGEE. CDR3 length: 13 amino acids. The CDR3 region has the DNA TGTGCCAGCAGCGTAGGGGGGCACACTGAAGCTTTCTTT. It is translated as CASSVGGHTEAFF.

The chain couples TRBV9 to TRBJ1-1; 10 nucleotides line up with TRBD1. Germline CDR1 and CDR2: SGDLS and YYNGEE. V lost 4 bases to trimming and J lost 6 bases; unmatched junction nucleotides: 12. The CDR3 extends over 16 amino acids. The CDR3 is CASSSRLTGGAAEAFF. DNA of the CDR3: TGTGCCAGCAGCTCTCGTTTGACAGGGGGCGCCGCTGAAGCTTTCTTT.

This clone appeared a single time. The DNA of the CDR3 is TGTGCCAGCAGCTTATGGAGTTACACCGGGGAGCTGTTTTTT. As protein: CASSLWSYTGELFF. The chain recombines TRBV7-6 with TRBJ2-2; D unclear. The CDR3 loop spans 14 amino acids. Germline CDR1 is SGHVS and CDR2 is FNYEAQ. Trimming removed 2 bases at V and 3 bases at J, with 7 bases between.

The chain uses TRBV5-8 and TRBJ1-2, with 8 bases lining up with TRBD1. Germline assignment: CDR1 SGHTS and CDR2 YDEGEE. This CDR3 has 13 amino acids. The J segment lost 7 bases and the V segment lost 4 bases, leaving 6 bases of the junction unmatched. The CDR3 reads CASSPTGVRGYTF. The CDR3 coding sequence is TGTGCCAGCAGCCCGACAGGGGTGCGTGGCTACACCTTC.

This clone occurred a few times. V gene TRBV19 combines with J gene TRBJ1-5, with TRBD1 matching over 7 bases. V lost 3 bases and J lost 6; bases outside the gene matches: 5. This CDR3 has 14 residues. CDR1 and CDR2 (germline): LNHDA, SQIVND (reference sequence). CDR3 in amino acids: CASSITGAGQPQHF. In DNA, the CDR3 is TGTGCCAGTAGTATCACAGGGGCGGGTCAGCCCCAGCATTTT.

This clone was counted once. The chain has TRBV9 and TRBJ1-6; 9 bases are shared with TRBD1. CDR3 length equals 20 residues. Trimming cost V 4 bases and J 0 bases; bases outside gene matches: 14. Per germline, CDR1 SGDLS and CDR2 YYNGEE. This CDR3 reads CASSTRTGTGFDSYNSPLHF. The CDR3 nucleotides read TGTGCCAGCAGCACCCGTACCGGGACAGGGTTTGACTCCTATAATTCACCCCTCCACTTT.